The 3 T cell receptor beta chains presented below share a single source sample, sequenced in a study of identical twins. One entry per CDR3 protein results from TCRdb running MiXCR on the 5' RACE reads. Among just over 500,000 distinct CDR3 sequences, around 20% were seen once, and the ten largest hold around 0.91%. These same records also appear under a second study, on T cells expressing NK-cell markers.

Material: CD4+ T cells sorted from blood. The receptor source for this set is a woman aged 18-29 years in good health.

This clonotype was recorded many times. This rearrangement joins TRBV6-1 to TRBJ2-7, with 11 bases aligning to TRBD2. CDR1 MNHNS and CDR2 SASEGT come from the germline V gene. The CDR3 consists of 15 residues. V gave up 4 bases and J gave up 6 bases; unmatched junction bases: 8. The CDR3 DNA reads TGTGCCAGCAGTGCAAGAGGTAGCGGGGGGGGCGAGCAGTACTTC. Protein product: CASSARGSGGGEQYF.

The chain has TRBV3-1 and TRBJ2-5; D ambiguous. CDR1 is LGHDT and CDR2 is YNNKEL in the germline V gene (reference sequence). The CDR3 length is 14 residues. The V end was cut by 2 bases, the J end by 2 bases, with 9 bases between. The CDR3 is CASSQLGVQETQYF. The CDR3 DNA reads TGTGCCAGCAGCCAACTTGGGGTACAAGAGACCCAGTACTTC.

In this sample, this clonotype turned up a few times. This sequence joins TRBV20-1 and TRBJ2-3; 7 bases are a match to TRBD1. The V gene's germline CDR1 is DFQATT and CDR2 SNEGSKA (reference sequence). The CDR3 consists of 13 residues. Trimming removed 3 bases from V and 3 bases from J; junction bases left unmatched: 3. The CDR3 DNA reads TGCAGTGCTAGGCGGACAGGAACAGATACGCAGTATTTT. Translation: CSARRTGTDTQYF.